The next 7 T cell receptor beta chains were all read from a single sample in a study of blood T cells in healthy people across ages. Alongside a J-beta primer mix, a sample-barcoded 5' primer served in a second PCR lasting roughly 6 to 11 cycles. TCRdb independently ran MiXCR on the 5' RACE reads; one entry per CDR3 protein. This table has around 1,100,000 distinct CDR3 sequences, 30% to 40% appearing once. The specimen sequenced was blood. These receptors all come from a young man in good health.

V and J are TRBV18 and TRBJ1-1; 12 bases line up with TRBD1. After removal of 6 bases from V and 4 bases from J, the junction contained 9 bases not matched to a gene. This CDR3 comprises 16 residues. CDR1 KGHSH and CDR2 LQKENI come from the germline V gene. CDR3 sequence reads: CASSQGGQGARTEAFF. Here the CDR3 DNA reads TGTGCCAGCTCTCAGGGGGGACAGGGGGCGCGCACTGAAGCTTTCTTT.

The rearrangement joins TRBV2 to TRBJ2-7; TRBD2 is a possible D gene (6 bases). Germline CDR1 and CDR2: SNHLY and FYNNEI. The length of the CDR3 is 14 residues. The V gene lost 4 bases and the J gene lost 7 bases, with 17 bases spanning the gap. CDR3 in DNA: TGTGCCAGCAGTGTGGCTAGCGAGACGGGGGAGCAGTACTTC. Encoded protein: CASSVASETGEQYF.

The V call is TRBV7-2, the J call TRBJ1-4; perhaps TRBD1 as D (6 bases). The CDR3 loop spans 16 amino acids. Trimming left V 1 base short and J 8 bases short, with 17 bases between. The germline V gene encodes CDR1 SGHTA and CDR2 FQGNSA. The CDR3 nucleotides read TGTGCCAGCAGCTTAGTGGCCCGACAGGCGGGGGAAAAACTGTTTTTT. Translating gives CASSLVARQAGEKLFF.

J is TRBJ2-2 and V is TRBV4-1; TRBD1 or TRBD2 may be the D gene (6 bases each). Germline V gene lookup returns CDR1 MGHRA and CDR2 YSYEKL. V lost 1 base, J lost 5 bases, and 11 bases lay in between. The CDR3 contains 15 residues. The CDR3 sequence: CASSQAQGGTGELFF. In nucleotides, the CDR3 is TGCGCCAGCAGCCAAGCACAGGGAGGTACCGGGGAGCTGTTTTTT.

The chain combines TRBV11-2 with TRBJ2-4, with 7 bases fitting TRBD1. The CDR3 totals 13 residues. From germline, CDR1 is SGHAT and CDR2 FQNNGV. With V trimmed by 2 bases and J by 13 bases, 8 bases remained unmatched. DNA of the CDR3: TGTGCCAGCAGCTTAACAGGGGAGAATGAGCAGTACTTC. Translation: CASSLTGENEQYF.

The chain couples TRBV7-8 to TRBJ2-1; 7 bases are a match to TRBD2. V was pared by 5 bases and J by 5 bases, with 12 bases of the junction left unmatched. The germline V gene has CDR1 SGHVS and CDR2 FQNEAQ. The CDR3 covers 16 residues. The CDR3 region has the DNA TGTGCCAGCAGCCCATACCGAGCGGGGACCAACAATGAGCAGTTCTTC. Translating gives CASSPYRAGTNNEQFF. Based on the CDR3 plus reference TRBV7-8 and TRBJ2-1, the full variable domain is GAGVSQSPRYKVAKRGQDVALRCDPISGHVSLFWYQQALGQGPEFLTYFQNEAQLDKSGLPSDRFFAERPEGSVSTLKIQRTQQEDSAVYLCASSPYRAGTNNEQFFGPGTRLTVL.

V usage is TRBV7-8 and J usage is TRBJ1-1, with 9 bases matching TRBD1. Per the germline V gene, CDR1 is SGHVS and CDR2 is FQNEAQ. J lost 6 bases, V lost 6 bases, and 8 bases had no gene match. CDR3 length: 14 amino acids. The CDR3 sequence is CASRTLQGASEAFF. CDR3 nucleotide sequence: TGTGCCAGCAGGACGTTACAGGGGGCTTCTGAAGCTTTCTTT.